The 18 T cell receptor beta chains below all came from one sample that was sequenced in a study of control samples from healthy donors and cancer patients. Profiled with immunoSEQ multiplex PCR; TCRdb holds only in-frame clones, not every one. The sample lists 51,000 or so clones, approximately 80% occurring once. The material sequenced was blood. The source of these receptors is a man between 65 and 80 years old in good health.

J is TRBJ2-7 and V is TRBV13; 8 positions match TRBD2. CDR3 length: 16 residues. The trim removed 5 bases at V and 9 bases at J, leaving 18 bases unmatched. CDR1 is PRHDT, CDR2 FYEKMQ, per germline (reference sequence). The CDR3 nucleotides are TGTGCCAGCAGCCTCACTCGGGGGGGGGTCCCCCTTAGGCAGTACTTC. Residues: CASSLTRGGVPLRQYF. Drawing the rest from reference TRBV13 and TRBJ2-7, the complete variable domain is AAGVIQSPRHLIKEKRETATLKCYPIPRHDTVYWYQQGPGQDPQFLISFYEKMQSDKGSIPDRFSAQQFSDYHSELNMSSLELGDSALYFCASSLTRGGVPLRQYFGPGTRLTVT.

This chain connects TRBV2 to TRBJ1-4; no clear D. Germline-derived CDR1 and CDR2 are SNHLY and FYNNEI. With 6 bases removed from V and 11 bases from J, the gap between germline ends came to 22 bases. The length of the CDR3 is 15 residues. CDR3 region: CASSLTLPRIGKLFF. Here the CDR3 DNA reads TGTGCCAGCAGCCTAACGCTTCCCCGGATAGGGAAACTGTTTTTT.

This clone appeared once. This sequence joins TRBV3-1 (or the pseudogene TRBV3-2) and TRBJ1-4; TRBD1 might be the D (5 bases). V was cut by 3 bases and J by 3 bases, with 17 bases left in between. CDR3 length: 17 residues. Per germline, CDR1 LGHDT and CDR2 YNNKEL (reference sequence). The CDR3 reads CASSHLENRGANEKLFF. CDR3 in DNA: TGTGCCAGCAGCCATTTAGAGAACCGGGGCGCTAATGAAAAACTGTTTTTT.

The V call is TRBV3-1 (or the pseudogene TRBV3-2), the J call TRBJ1-2; D not resolved. The CDR3 consists of 16 residues. Trimming pared 1 base from V and 4 bases from J, leaving 16 bases between. Germline V gives CDR1 LGHDT, CDR2 YNNKEL (reference sequence). The CDR3 sequence is CASSQAGKLSGYGYTF. CDR3 sequence (DNA): TGTGCCAGCAGCCAAGCGGGAAAGCTTTCGGGCTATGGCTACACCTTC.

The V gene is TRBV7-2, the J gene TRBJ2-5; the D gene is possibly TRBD1 (5 bases). From germline, CDR1 is SGHTA and CDR2 FQGNSA. CDR3 length: 15 residues. The V gene lost 2 bases and the J gene lost 2 bases, with 12 bases spanning the gap. In DNA, the CDR3 is TGTGCCAGCAGCTTATCCAGGGCGCTACAAGAGACCCAGTACTTC. Protein: CASSLSRALQETQYF.

This chain links TRBV28 with TRBJ2-3; 9 positions agree with TRBD1. The CDR3 is 18 residues long. Trimming at V came to 2 bases and at J to 4 bases, leaving 13 bases not matched to a gene. Germline loops: CDR1 MDHEN, CDR2 SYDVKM. The CDR3 sequence: CASSLREQGALSPDTQYF. Here the CDR3 DNA reads TGTGCCAGCAGTTTAAGAGAACAGGGGGCGCTGAGTCCAGATACGCAGTATTTT.

This clone has more than one count but fewer than ten. The V call is TRBV6-5, the J call TRBJ2-7, with 7 bases identical to TRBD1. Germline V gene lookup returns CDR1 MNHEY and CDR2 SVGAGI. This CDR3 is 12 amino acids long. The J segment lost 5 bases and the V segment lost 6 bases, leaving 4 bases of the junction unmatched. CDR3 in DNA: TGTGCCAGCAGAACCACAGGGGACGAGCAGTACTTC. This codes for CASRTTGDEQYF.

The rearrangement uses TRBV4-2 and TRBJ2-2, with TRBD2 matching over 8 bases. V dropped 1 base and J dropped 5; count of bases not matched to a gene: 12. CDR3 length: 18 residues. Germline V gene sequence: CDR1 LGHNA, CDR2 YNFKEQ. CDR3 nucleotide sequence: TGTGCCAGCAGCCAAGTGGGGATGGGACTAGAGATAACCGGGGAGCTGTTTTTT. Amino acids: CASSQVGMGLEITGELFF.

This clone was seen just once. The V and J genes are TRBV5-1 and TRBJ2-7; 8 nucleotides align to TRBD1. This CDR3 region has 15 residues. The V gene end was trimmed by 4 bases and the J gene end by 2 bases; junction bases not matched to a gene: 8. Per the germline V gene, CDR1 is SGHRS and CDR2 is YFSETQ. The CDR3 sequence: CASSDPGQVPYEQYF. The CDR3 DNA is TGCGCCAGCAGCGATCCGGGACAGGTCCCCTACGAGCAGTACTTC.

This clone was seen a single time. V and J are TRBV28 and TRBJ2-1; 9 bases line up with TRBD1. There are 14 residues in the CDR3. Trimming took 4 bases from V and 7 from J; bases not matched to a gene: 5. CDR1 is MDHEN, CDR2 SYDVKM, per germline. Here the CDR3 DNA reads TGTGCCAGCAGTTCATACAGGGGGCTGAATGAGCAGTTCTTC. Encoded protein: CASSSYRGLNEQFF. Using reference TRBV28 and TRBJ2-1 for the parts outside the CDR3, the full variable domain is DVKVTQSSRYLVKRTGEKVFLECVQDMDHENMFWYRQDPGLGLRLIYFSYDVKMKEKGDIPEGYSVSREKKERFSLILESASTNQTSMYLCASSSYRGLNEQFFGPGTRLTVL.

This chain links TRBV6-2 or TRBV6-3 with TRBJ1-2, with 8 bases fitting TRBD1. V trimming: 5 bases; J trimming: 2 bases; junction bases outside the gene matches: 7. The germline V gene has CDR1 MNHEY and CDR2 SVGEGT. This CDR3 contains 15 residues. The CDR3 coding sequence is TGTGCCAGCAGTAATACCGGGACAGGCAACTATGGCTACACCTTC. Its translation: CASSNTGTGNYGYTF.

This chain joins TRBV12-3 or TRBV12-4 and TRBJ1-2; 7 bases fit TRBD1. J was trimmed by 2 bases and V by 5 bases; bases with no gene match: 2. The CDR3 extends over 13 amino acids. This CDR3 is CASSTGANYGYTF. The DNA of the CDR3 is TGTGCCAGCAGTACAGGGGCGAACTATGGCTACACCTTC.

The chain has TRBV29-1 and TRBJ2-5; D call uncertain. The CDR3 is 10 amino acids. V was pared by 7 bases and J by 3 bases, with 6 bases between. CDR1 is SQVTM, CDR2 ANQGSEA, per germline. Here the CDR3 reads CSAGEETQYF. For the CDR3, the DNA is TGCAGCGCCGGAGAAGAGACCCAGTACTTC.

The chain carries TRBV2 and TRBJ1-6; D is ambiguous. Germline V lookup: CDR1 SNHLY, CDR2 FYNNEI. Trimming took off 7 bases at V and 3 bases at J, with 7 bases between the two ends. The CDR3 covers 13 residues. In DNA, the CDR3 is TGTGCCAGCAAACGGGACTATAATTCACCCCTCCACTTT. It is translated as CASKRDYNSPLHF.

The chain combines TRBV7-2 with TRBJ2-7; D is unclear. The V end lost 6 bases, the J end lost 1 base, and 10 bases lay between the germline ends. Germline V gene lookup returns CDR1 SGHTA and CDR2 FQGNSA. The CDR3 sequence is 13 residues long. The CDR3 here is CASSPLGSYEQYF. In DNA form, the CDR3 reads TGTGCCAGCAGTCCCCTTGGGTCCTACGAGCAGTACTTC.

This clone was detected only once. The J gene is TRBJ1-4, the V gene TRBV2, with unresolved D. Trimming left V 4 bases short and J 4 bases short, with 13 bases between. Germline CDR1 reads SNHLY; CDR2 reads FYNNEI. The CDR3 is 15 residues long. Here the CDR3 reads CASSGFGIGNEKLFF. The CDR3 region has the DNA TGTGCCAGCAGTGGTTTCGGGATAGGTAATGAAAAACTGTTTTTT.

This clone occurred a few times. The chain joins TRBV21-1 to TRBJ1-5; the table calls TRBD1, which could not be checked here. TRBV21-1 is a pseudogene segment. There are 12 residues in the CDR3. The CDR3 sequence is CASRQLPPAQHF. DNA of the CDR3: TGTGCCAGCAGACAGTTGCCCCCGGCCCAGCATTTT.

The genes are TRBV29-1 and TRBJ2-1; D might be TRBD1 or TRBD2, each matching 5 bases. Looked up from germline, CDR1 is SQVTM and CDR2 is ANQGSEA. The V and J ends lost 2 bases and 3 bases respectively, with 20 bases between them. The length of the CDR3 is 17 residues. The DNA of the CDR3 is TGCAGCGTTGAATGGGGGTCCACCGAATGGGGCTACAATGAGCAGTTCTTC. Translating it yields CSVEWGSTEWGYNEQFF.